The 14 T cell receptor beta chains reported below all come from one sample, sequenced in a study of T cell responses to AZD1222 COVID-19 vaccine. Sequenced by immunoSEQ multiplex PCR; TCRdb stores in-frame clones only, minus some. The sample has roughly 100,000 clones, over 75% seen once; the top ten hold approximately 10%. Sequences were derived from peripheral blood, sampled 28 days after the second AZD1222 dose. These receptors all come from an adult who received the AZD1222 COVID-19 vaccine.

The V and J genes are TRBV28 and TRBJ2-7; 10 bases are a match to TRBD1. This CDR3 is 15 amino acids long. In germline, CDR1 is MDHEN, CDR2 SYDVKM. The trim removed 0 bases at V and 5 bases at J, leaving 4 bases unmatched. In DNA form, the CDR3 reads TGTGCCAGCAGTTTATGGGGACAGGGGAGGAACGAGCAGTACTTC. It translates to CASSLWGQGRNEQYF.

This chain connects TRBV2 to TRBJ1-2; D perhaps matches TRBD1 (6 bases). V was pared by 5 bases and J by 7 bases, with 11 bases between. CDR1 and CDR2 from the germline V gene are SNHLY and FYNNEI. The CDR3 has 12 amino acids. The DNA of the CDR3 is TGTGCCAGCAGTCCCGGGGGCGCTGGCTACACCTTC. Translation gives CASSPGGAGYTF.

The J gene is TRBJ1-1, the V gene TRBV6-5, with 9 bases that match TRBD1. After removal of 7 bases from V and 3 bases from J, the junction contained 6 bases not matched to a gene. CDR3 length: 14 residues. The germline gives CDR1 MNHEY, CDR2 SVGAGI. The CDR3 coding sequence is TGTGCCAGCAATCGGGACAGGGCGGACACTGAAGCTTTCTTT. Translated, it gives CASNRDRADTEAFF.

The V call is TRBV7-2, the J call TRBJ1-1; 7 nucleotides line up with TRBD1. There are 14 residues in the CDR3. After removal of 5 bases from V and 7 bases from J, the junction contained 10 bases not matched to a gene. CDR1 SGHTA and CDR2 FQGNSA come from the germline V gene. The CDR3 DNA reads TGTGCCAGCAGCCTCCGACAGGGTGGGAATGAAGCTTTCTTT. Its protein product is CASSLRQGGNEAFF.

The gene calls are TRBV7-8 and TRBJ1-2; D is ambiguous. CDR1 and CDR2 (germline): SGHVS, FQNEAQ. The V gene lost 3 bases and the J gene lost 8 bases, with 22 bases spanning the gap. This CDR3 is built from 16 residues. The chain's CDR3 is CASSFYPLRGVGGYTF. CDR3 bases: TGTGCCAGCAGCTTCTACCCTCTGAGAGGTGTCGGGGGCTACACCTTC.

The chain combines TRBV7-2 with TRBJ2-7, with TRBD2 matching over 10 bases. The junction had 2 bases not matched to a gene; V was cut back by 3 bases and J by 0 bases. Germline-derived CDR1 and CDR2 are SGHTA and FQGNSA. This CDR3 comprises 15 residues. CDR3 coding DNA: TGTGCCAGCAGCTTTAGGACTAGCGGCTCCTACGAGCAGTACTTC. Protein sequence: CASSFRTSGSYEQYF.

V usage is TRBV18 and J usage is TRBJ1-2; D remains unclear. CDR1 and CDR2 from the germline V gene are KGHSH and LQKENI. The CDR3 sequence is 13 residues long. V lost 0 bases and J 4 bases, leaving 6 bases between the germline ends. The CDR3 coding sequence is TGTGCCAGCTCACCACCGAGAGGCTATGGCTACACCTTC. Amino acids: CASSPPRGYGYTF.

J is TRBJ1-1 and V is TRBV27; D is unclear. Between the trimmed V and J ends, which lost 5 bases and 6 bases, there was a span of 16 bases. CDR3 length equals 14 residues. Germline loops: CDR1 MNHEY, CDR2 SMNVEV (reference sequence). The CDR3: CASSPSGRIAEAFF. The CDR3, as DNA: TGTGCCAGCAGTCCCTCGGGGAGAATCGCTGAAGCTTTCTTT.

This clone has a handful of counts. The rearrangement joins TRBV28 to TRBJ2-3, with 9 nucleotides matching TRBD2. The CDR3 contains 17 residues. In germline, CDR1 is MDHEN, CDR2 SYDVKM. V was pared by 6 bases and J by 5 bases, with 15 bases of the junction left unmatched. CDR3: CASRDHPAGGPQDTQYF. As DNA, the CDR3 is TGTGCCAGCAGAGATCATCCGGCGGGAGGGCCACAAGATACGCAGTATTTT. The entire variable domain, with the rest obtained from reference TRBV28 and TRBJ2-3, is as follows: DVKVTQSSRYLVKRTGEKVFLECVQDMDHENMFWYRQDPGLGLRLIYFSYDVKMKEKGDIPEGYSVSREKKERFSLILESASTNQTSMYLCASRDHPAGGPQDTQYFGPGTRLTVL.

The J gene is TRBJ2-2, the V gene TRBV7-8, with D possibly called TRBD1 or TRBD2 (6 bases each). This CDR3 has 14 residues. CDR1 and CDR2 from the germline V gene are SGHVS and FQNEAQ. V was clipped by 5 bases and J by 2 bases, with 9 bases between them. Here the CDR3 reads CASSIGGNTGELFF. Here the CDR3 DNA reads TGTGCCAGCAGCATCGGGGGCAACACCGGGGAGCTGTTTTTT.

V is TRBV6-5 and J is TRBJ1-2; 7 nucleotides match TRBD1. CDR1 is MNHEY, CDR2 SVGAGI, per germline. This CDR3 comprises 15 residues. The junction had 20 bases not matched to a gene; V was cut back by 8 bases and J by 11 bases. CDR3 DNA: TGTGCCAGCTCCCCGTTAACCACAGGGGATTCAACGTACACCTTC. Its protein product is CASSPLTTGDSTYTF.

The chain carries TRBV7-3 and TRBJ2-1; D may match TRBD1 or TRBD2 (5 bases each). The V end lost 4 bases, the J end lost 10 bases, and 11 bases lay between the germline ends. The CDR3 has 12 amino acids. The germline CDR1 and CDR2 sequences are SGHTA and FQGTGA. The CDR3 DNA follows: TGTGCCAGCAGCTCCCGGGGCGGCGAGCAGTTCTTC. It codes for CASSSRGGEQFF.

In its sample, this clone was seen once. The V gene is TRBV30, the J gene TRBJ2-7; 12 bases fit TRBD2. With V trimmed by 5 bases and J by 2 bases, 7 bases remained unmatched. From germline, CDR1 is GTSNPN and CDR2 SVGIG (reference sequence). This CDR3 region has 15 residues. The CDR3 sequence is CAWSKLAGGPYEQYF. The DNA for the CDR3 is TGTGCCTGGTCCAAACTAGCGGGGGGCCCCTACGAGCAGTACTTC. Full variable domain (remainder filled in from reference TRBV30 and TRBJ2-7): SQTIHQWPATLVQPVGSPLSLECTVEGTSNPNLYWYRQAAGRGLQLLFYSVGIGQISSEVPQNLSASRPQDRQFILSSKKLLLSDSGFYLCAWSKLAGGPYEQYFGPGTRLTVT.

This chain joins TRBV28 and TRBJ1-1; D is perhaps TRBD1 (6 bases). Trimming removed 5 bases at V and 6 bases at J, with 10 bases between. Germline loops: CDR1 MDHEN, CDR2 SYDVKM. This CDR3 is built from 12 residues. The CDR3 region has the DNA TGTGCCAGCAGTCGGGACACCCCTGAAGCTTTCTTT. It is translated as CASSRDTPEAFF.